This T cell receptor beta chain is drawn from a study of cytomegalovirus exposure and HLA in healthy donors. The PCR contained 60 Vbeta and 13 Jbeta primers. The protocol was immunoSEQ multiplex PCR, while the TCRdb copy is restricted to in-frame clones and leaves out a portion. The top ten hold 1.3% to 1.5% of the sample, which has some 200,000 clones, approximately 80% seen once. The CDR3 consists of 17 residues. Germline V gives CDR1 SGDLS, CDR2 YYNGEE. V lost 0 bases and J 1 base, leaving 14 bases between the germline ends. Sequencing input: PBMCs. The J gene is TRBJ1-3, the V gene TRBV9; D gene ambiguous. The receptor was derived from a girl aged 10 to 17 in good health and CMV-seronegative. CDR3 region: CASSVAAASRSGNTIYF. CDR3 DNA: TGTGCCAGCAGCGTAGCCGCGGCCAGTCGATCTGGAAACACCATATATTTT.